This TCR beta chain was retrieved from a study of tumor and adjacent non-tumor tissue in lung cancer. About the research overall: There were about 12 adenocarcinoma, a couple of squamous cell carcinoma and 1 small cell lung cancer cases. Aged roughly 31 to 80 years, patients included roughly 10 men and 5 women with stage I to III disease. Notes on the study in general: Normal lung showed higher cumulative top 100 clone frequency than tumor.

V trimming: 6 bases; J trimming: 4 bases; junction bases outside the gene matches: 8. The germline CDR1 and CDR2 sequences are WSHSY and SAAADI. The CDR3 has 15 amino acids. A modified ARM-PCR protocol with three rounds of nested PCR amplified TCRbeta. A single record per CDR3 protein comes from TCRdb applying MiXCR to the multiplex PCR reads. The top ten clones hold just over 20% of a sample with some 80,000 distinct CDR3 sequences, 76% of them seen once. On this clonotype itself: Its antigen is unknown.

The template was RNA from unsorted bulk tissue. More than 3 cm separated this lung sample from the edge of the tumor. Newly diagnosed lung cancer patients had thoracic surgery in China, August–late 2014, without prior chemotherapy. Material: distant non-tumor lung tissue. The source of this sequence is a woman aged 45-59 years with non-small cell lung cancer. This chain joins TRBV10-2 and TRBJ2-1; 8 bases map to TRBD1. For the CDR3, the DNA is TGCGCCAGCAGCTGGACAGGGATGGGTTACAATGAGCAGTTCTTC. Protein product: CASSWTGMGYNEQFF.